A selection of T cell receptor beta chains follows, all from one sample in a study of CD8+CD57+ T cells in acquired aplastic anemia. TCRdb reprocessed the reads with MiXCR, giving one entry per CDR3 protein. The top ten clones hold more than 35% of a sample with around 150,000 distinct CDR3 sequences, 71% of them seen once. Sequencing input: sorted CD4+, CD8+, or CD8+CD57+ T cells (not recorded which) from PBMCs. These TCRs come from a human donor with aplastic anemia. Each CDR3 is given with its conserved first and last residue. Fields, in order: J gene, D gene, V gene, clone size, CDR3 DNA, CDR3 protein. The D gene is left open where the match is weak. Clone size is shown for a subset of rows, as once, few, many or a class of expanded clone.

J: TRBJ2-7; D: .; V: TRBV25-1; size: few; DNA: TGTGCCAGCAGTGATTCTGGACAGTTAGGCCACGAGCAGTACTTC; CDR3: CASSDSGQLGHEQYF
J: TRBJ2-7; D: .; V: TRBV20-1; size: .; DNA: TGCAGTGCTAGTTACAGCTCCTACGAGCAGTACTTC; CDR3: CSASYSSYEQYF
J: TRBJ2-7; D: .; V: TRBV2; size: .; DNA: TGTGCCACCGGGCCCGTCTCCTACGAGCAGTACTTC; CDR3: CATGPVSYEQYF
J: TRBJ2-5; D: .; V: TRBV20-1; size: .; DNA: TGCAGTGCTATTCAGCAAGAGACCCAGTACTTC; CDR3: CSAIQQETQYF
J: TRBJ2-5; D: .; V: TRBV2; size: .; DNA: TGTGCCAGCAACGGAGTGACCCAGTACTTC; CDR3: CASNGVTQYF
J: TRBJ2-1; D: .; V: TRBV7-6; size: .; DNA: TGTGCCAGCAGCCCCAGTTGGAGCTCACGGGATGAGCAGTTCTTC; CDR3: CASSPSWSSRDEQFF
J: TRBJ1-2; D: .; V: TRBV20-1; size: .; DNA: TGCAGTGCTGATTTAAGGGTGAGGGGGTATGGCTACACCTTC; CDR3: CSADLRVRGYGYTF
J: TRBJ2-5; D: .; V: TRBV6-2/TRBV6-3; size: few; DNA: TGTGCCAGCAGTTACTCGATGGGTGAAGGAGAGACCCAGTACTTC; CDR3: CASSYSMGEGETQYF
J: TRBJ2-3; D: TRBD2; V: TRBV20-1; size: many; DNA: TGCAGTGCTAATCTAGCGGGGAGCACAGATACGCAGTATTTT; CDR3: CSANLAGSTDTQYF
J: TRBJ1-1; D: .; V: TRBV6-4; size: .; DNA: TGTGCCAGCAGCGCCCGCGAGGGATGGGGGACTGAAGCTTTCTTT; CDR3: CASSAREGWGTEAFF
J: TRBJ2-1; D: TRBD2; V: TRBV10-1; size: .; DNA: TGCGCCAGCAGTGAGGCACTAGCGGAGCTCCTCTACAATGAGCAGTTCTTC; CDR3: CASSEALAELLYNEQFF
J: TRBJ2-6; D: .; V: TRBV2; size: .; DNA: TGTGCCAGCAGCATCGACAGGTCCGGGGCCAACGTCCTGACTTTC; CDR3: CASSIDRSGANVLTF
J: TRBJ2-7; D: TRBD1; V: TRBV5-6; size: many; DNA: TGTGCCAGCAAGCAGACAGGGGTTTCCTACGAGCAGTACTTC; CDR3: CASKQTGVSYEQYF
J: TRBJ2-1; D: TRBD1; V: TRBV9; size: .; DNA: TGTGCCAGCACCCCAGGGGGCAATGAGCAGTTCTTC; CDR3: CASTPGGNEQFF
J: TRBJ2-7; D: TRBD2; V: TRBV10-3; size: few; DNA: TGTGCCATCAGTGGGGACGGCGGGGGGGCCTTCGAGCAGTACTTC; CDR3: CAISGDGGGAFEQYF
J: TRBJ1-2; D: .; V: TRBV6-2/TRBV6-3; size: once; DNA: TGTGCCAGCAGTGCTCAAGGCATCGCGATCTATGGCTACACCTTC; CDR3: CASSAQGIAIYGYTF
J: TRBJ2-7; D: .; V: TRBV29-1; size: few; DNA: TGCAGTAGTACCTTGAGGGACGAGCAGTACTTC; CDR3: CSSTLRDEQYF
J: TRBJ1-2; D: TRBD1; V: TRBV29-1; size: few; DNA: TGCAGCGTTGTAGGGACAGGGGGCGAACGTTTCTATGGCTACACCTTC; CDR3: CSVVGTGGERFYGYTF
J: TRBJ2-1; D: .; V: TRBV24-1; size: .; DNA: TGTGCCACCAGTGATCCCAGCGCCAGCGGGCCTACTTACCGCGAGCAGTTCTTC; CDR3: CATSDPSASGPTYREQFF
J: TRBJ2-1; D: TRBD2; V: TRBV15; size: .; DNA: TGTGCCACCAGCAGAGATAGAGGGAGGGCCCAGCTTTGGTTCGATGAGCAGTTCTTC; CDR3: CATSRDRGRAQLWFDEQFF
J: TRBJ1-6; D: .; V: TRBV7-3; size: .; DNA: TGTGCCAGCAGTTCGAGTTTGACAGCCACCTATAATTCACCCCTCCACTTT; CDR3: CASSSSLTATYNSPLHF
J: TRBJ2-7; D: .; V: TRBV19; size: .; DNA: TGTGCCAGTAGTAGCAGGCTAGCCGAGCAGTACTTC; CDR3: CASSSRLAEQYF
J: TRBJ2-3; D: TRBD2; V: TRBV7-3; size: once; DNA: TGTGCCAGCAGCTTAAGGGCTAGCGGGGGGTCCGGAGATACGCAGTATTTT; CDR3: CASSLRASGGSGDTQYF
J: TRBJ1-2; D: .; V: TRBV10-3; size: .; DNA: TGTGCCAGCAGCCCGGACAGCCTATATGGCTACACCTTC; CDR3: CASSPDSLYGYTF
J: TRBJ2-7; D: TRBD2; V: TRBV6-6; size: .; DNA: TGTGCCAGCAAAATAACTAGCGGGGGAGAGCAGTACTTC; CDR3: CASKITSGGEQYF
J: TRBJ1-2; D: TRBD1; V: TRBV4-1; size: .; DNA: TGCGCCAGCAGCCAAGTAGAGGGGGGGACAGCTAACTATGGCTACACCTTC; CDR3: CASSQVEGGTANYGYTF
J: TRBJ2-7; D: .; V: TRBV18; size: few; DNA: TGTGCCAGCTCATTGGCAGCACCCTACGAGCAGTACTTC; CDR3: CASSLAAPYEQYF
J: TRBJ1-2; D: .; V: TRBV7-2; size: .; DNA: TGTGCCAGCAGCTTATTCGGCAGAGATGAATCGGGCTACACCTTC; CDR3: CASSLFGRDESGYTF
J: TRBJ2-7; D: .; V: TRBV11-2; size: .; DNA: TGTGCCAGCAGCTTAGTATTTGGGGACACCTACGAGCAGTACTTC; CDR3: CASSLVFGDTYEQYF
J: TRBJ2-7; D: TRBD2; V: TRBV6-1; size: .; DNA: TGTGCCAGCGGGTCGGGAGGCTCCTACGAGCAGTACTTC; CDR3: CASGSGGSYEQYF
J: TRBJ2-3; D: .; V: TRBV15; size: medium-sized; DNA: TGTGCCACCAGCAAAGAGGGGGGTTCGGGCACAGATACGCAGTATTTT; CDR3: CATSKEGGSGTDTQYF
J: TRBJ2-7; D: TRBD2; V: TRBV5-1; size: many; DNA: TGCGCCAGCAGCCTCATAACTAGCGGAGGCTACGAGCAGTACTTC; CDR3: CASSLITSGGYEQYF
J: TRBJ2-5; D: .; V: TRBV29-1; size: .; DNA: TGCAGCGTTCGTTCCGGATCCAAAGAGACCCAGTACTTC; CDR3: CSVRSGSKETQYF
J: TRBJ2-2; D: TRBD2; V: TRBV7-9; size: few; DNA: TGTGCCCCTCCTTACGGACTAGCGGGGGGGGCGAACACCGGGGAGCTGTTTTTT; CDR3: CAPPYGLAGGANTGELFF
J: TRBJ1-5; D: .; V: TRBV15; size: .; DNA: TGTGCCACCAGCAGAAGCAGGACCAATCAGCCCCAGCATTTT; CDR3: CATSRSRTNQPQHF
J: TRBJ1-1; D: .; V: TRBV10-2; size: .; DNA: TGCGCCAGCAGGGGCCGGGACACTGAAGCTTTCTTT; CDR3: CASRGRDTEAFF
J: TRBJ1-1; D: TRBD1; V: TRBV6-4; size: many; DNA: TGTGCCAGCAGCGACAGGGACGACACTGAAGCTTTCTTT; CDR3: CASSDRDDTEAFF
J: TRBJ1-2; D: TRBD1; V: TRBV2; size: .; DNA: TGTGCCAGCAGTGAACAGGGGGGGTTGGGCTATGGCTACACCTTC; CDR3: CASSEQGGLGYGYTF
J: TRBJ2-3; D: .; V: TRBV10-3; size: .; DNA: TGTGCCACCTCCTCTAGCACAGATACGCAGTATTTT; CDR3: CATSSSTDTQYF
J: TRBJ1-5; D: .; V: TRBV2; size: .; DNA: TGTGCCAGCAGGGGGCTCGGGTTGGGGATCAATCAGCCCCAGCATTTT; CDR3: CASRGLGLGINQPQHF
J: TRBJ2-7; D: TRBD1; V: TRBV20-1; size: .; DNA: TGCAGTGCCCATCGACAGGGGTACGAGCAGTACTTC; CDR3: CSAHRQGYEQYF
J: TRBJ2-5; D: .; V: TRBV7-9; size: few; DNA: TGTGCCAGCAGCACCAACGACAGAGAAGAGACCCAGTACTTC; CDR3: CASSTNDREETQYF
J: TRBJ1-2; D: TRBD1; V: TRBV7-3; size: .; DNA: TGTGCCAGCAGTACGACCGACCACAGGGGAGAAGGCTATGGCTACACCTTC; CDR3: CASSTTDHRGEGYGYTF
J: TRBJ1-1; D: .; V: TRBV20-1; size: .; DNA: TGCAGTGCTAGAGACAGGGGAGGACCGAACACTGAAGCTTTCTTT; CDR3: CSARDRGGPNTEAFF
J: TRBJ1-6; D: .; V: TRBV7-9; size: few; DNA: TGTGCCAGCAGCTTAGCCCCAGGACAGAATTCACCCCTCCACTTT; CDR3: CASSLAPGQNSPLHF
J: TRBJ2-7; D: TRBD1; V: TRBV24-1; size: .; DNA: TGTGCCACCCGACAGGGGATAAGCGAGCAGTACTTC; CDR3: CATRQGISEQYF
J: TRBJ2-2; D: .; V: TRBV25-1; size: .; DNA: TGTGCCAGCAGTGAATTTATAGGAGCCGGGGAGCTGTTTTTT; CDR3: CASSEFIGAGELFF
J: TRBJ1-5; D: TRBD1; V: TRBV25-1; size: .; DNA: TGTGCCAGCGTTGCCGGGACAGAATCTTTAAGCAATCAGCCCCAGCATTTT; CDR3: CASVAGTESLSNQPQHF
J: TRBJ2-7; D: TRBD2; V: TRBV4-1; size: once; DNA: TGTGCCAGCAGCCAAGAATCCGCGGCGGGGGGGTCCTACGAGCAGTACTTC; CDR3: CASSQESAAGGSYEQYF
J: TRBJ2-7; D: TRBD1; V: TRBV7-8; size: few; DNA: TGTGCCAGCAGCCCTTTGACAGGGAGCTCCTACGAGCAGTACTTC; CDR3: CASSPLTGSSYEQYF
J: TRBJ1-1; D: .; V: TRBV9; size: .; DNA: TGTGCCAGCAGCCCTGGATGGGGGGGGCTCACTGAAGCTTTCTTT; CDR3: CASSPGWGGLTEAFF
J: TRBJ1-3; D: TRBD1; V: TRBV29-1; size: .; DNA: TGCAGCGCCGGACAGGGAATGGGAAACACCATATATTTT; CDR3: CSAGQGMGNTIYF
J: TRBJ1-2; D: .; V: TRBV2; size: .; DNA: TGTGCCAGCAGCTTCCGGGGGGAGAGGTATGGCTACACCTTC; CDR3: CASSFRGERYGYTF
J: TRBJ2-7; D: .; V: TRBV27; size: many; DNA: TGTGCCAGCAGTTCCGGGTCTGCCTACGAGCAGTACTTC; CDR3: CASSSGSAYEQYF
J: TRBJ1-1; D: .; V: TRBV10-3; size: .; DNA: TGTGCCATCAGTGAACGGGGGCTCAGGAGCACTGAAGCTTTCTTT; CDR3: CAISERGLRSTEAFF
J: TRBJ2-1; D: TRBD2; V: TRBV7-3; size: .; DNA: TGTGCCAGCAGCTTAATGACTAGCGGGAACGATGAGCAGTTCTTC; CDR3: CASSLMTSGNDEQFF
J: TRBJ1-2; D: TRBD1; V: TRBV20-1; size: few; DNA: TGCAGTGCTATTAGACTGGGACAGGGGGACTATGGCTACACCTTC; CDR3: CSAIRLGQGDYGYTF
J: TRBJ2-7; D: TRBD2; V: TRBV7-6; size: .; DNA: TGTGCCAGCAGCTTAGGTGCGGGGGGGCCCCACGAGCAGTACTTC; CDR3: CASSLGAGGPHEQYF
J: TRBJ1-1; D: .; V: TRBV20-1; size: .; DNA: TGCAGTGCTACCCGTCAGAGCACTGAAGCTTTCTTT; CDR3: CSATRQSTEAFF